One and the same sample provided the 14 T cell receptor beta chains below, sequenced in a study of post-analysis software for immune sequencing data. Study-wide results and caveats: Five TRBV segments were significantly more frequent in patients than in controls. TRBV5-6, TRBV5-1 and TRBV20-1 were among these segments.

The antigens of these receptors remain unknown. TCR beta cDNA libraries had unique molecular identifiers. TCRdb fed the PCR reads into MiXCR, producing one record per CDR3 protein. Of 700,000 to 800,000 distinct CDR3 sequences detected, about 32% appear once; the ten largest clones hold about 0.5%. Source material: blood. The receptors shown here come from a girl between 5 and 17 years old with multiple sclerosis.

The chain recombines TRBV7-2 with TRBJ2-4; possibly TRBD1 for D (6 bases). CDR3 size: 15 residues. V lost 1 base and J lost 2, with 9 bases in between. Germline lookup yields CDR1 SGHTA and CDR2 FQGNSA. CDR3 nucleotides: TGTGCCAGCAGCTTAGTGAGGGGGTCCAAAAACATTCAGTACTTC. This sequence encodes CASSLVRGSKNIQYF.

In this sample, this clonotype turned up many times. The rearrangement links TRBV12-3 or TRBV12-4 to TRBJ2-2, with TRBD2 identical over 7 bases. V gave up 6 bases and J gave up 3 bases; unmatched junction bases: 7. The CDR3 runs to 15 residues. The CDR3 loop is CASSRTSGDTGELFF. The CDR3 region has the DNA TGTGCCAGCAGCAGGACTAGTGGGGACACCGGGGAGCTGTTTTTT.

The chain is built from TRBV12-3 or TRBV12-4 and TRBJ1-2; D unclear. The CDR3 covers 13 residues. V lost 6 bases to trimming and J lost 5 bases, with 13 bases between them. CDR3 bases: TGTGCCAGCAGGCTACAGCAAACTTATGGCTACACCTTC. Translating it yields CASRLQQTYGYTF.

V gene TRBV15 combines with J gene TRBJ2-3; the D gene could be TRBD1 or TRBD2 (6 bases each). Trimming removed 1 base from V and 1 base from J, with 9 bases in between. Germline V gives CDR1 LNHNV, CDR2 YYDKDF (reference sequence). This CDR3 has 15 residues. This chain's CDR3 is CATSRGGAGTDTQYF. In nucleotides, the CDR3 is TGTGCCACCAGCAGAGGGGGGGCTGGCACAGATACGCAGTATTTT.

The chain employs TRBV6-2 or TRBV6-3 and TRBJ1-5; 9 nucleotides align to TRBD1. This CDR3 is 15 amino acids long. Germline V lookup: CDR1 MNHEY, CDR2 SVGEGT. With V trimmed by 6 bases and J by 4 bases, 7 bases remained unmatched. The CDR3 loop reads CASSRGQGVNQPQHF. In DNA form, the CDR3 reads TGTGCCAGCAGCCGGGGACAGGGAGTTAATCAGCCCCAGCATTTT.

This chain uses TRBV6-1 with TRBJ2-1, with 8 nucleotides matching TRBD1. CDR3 size: 13 residues. Germline V CDR1 and CDR2: MNHNS, SASEGT. V shed 4 bases, J shed 8 bases, and the junction held 4 bases outside the gene matches. CDR3 sequence (DNA): TGTGCCAGCAGTGGGACAGGGCTCCATGAGCAGTTCTTC. It yields the protein CASSGTGLHEQFF.

This rearrangement joins TRBV20-1 to TRBJ1-5, with unresolved D. Deletions cut 6 bases from V and 7 bases from J, with 10 bases between. The CDR3 is 11 amino acids. CDR1 and CDR2 (germline): DFQATT, SNEGSKA (reference sequence). The CDR3 protein is CSALIGQPQHF. The CDR3 DNA reads as TGCAGTGCGCTGATTGGACAGCCCCAGCATTTT.

This clonotype was picked up a small number of times. The V gene is TRBV6-2 or TRBV6-3, the J gene TRBJ2-5, with D hard to call. Trimming took off 7 bases at V and 0 bases at J, with 12 bases between the two ends. The V gene's germline CDR1 is MNHEY and CDR2 SVGEGT. This CDR3 region has 14 residues. CDR3 protein: CASKEFNYQETQYF. The CDR3 nucleotides read TGTGCCAGCAAGGAGTTTAACTACCAAGAGACCCAGTACTTC.

The gene calls are TRBV27 and TRBJ1-1, with a weak D call TRBD1 (6 bases). V dropped 8 bases and J dropped 4 bases, with 14 bases sitting between them. The CDR3 contains 13 residues. CDR1 and CDR2 from the germline V gene are MNHEY and SMNVEV (reference sequence). CDR3 protein: CASGYRAGTEAFF. In DNA form, the CDR3 reads TGTGCCAGCGGATACAGGGCTGGCACTGAAGCTTTCTTT.

This clonotype was picked up a small number of times. The rearrangement links TRBV20-1 to TRBJ2-5; a possible D gene is TRBD1 (6 bases). Germline V CDR1 and CDR2: DFQATT, SNEGSKA (reference sequence). V lost 2 bases and J 5 bases, leaving 9 bases between the germline ends. This CDR3 region has 12 residues. This CDR3 is CSARHRVETQYF. CDR3 coding DNA: TGCAGTGCTAGACACAGGGTTGAGACCCAGTACTTC.

The chain recombines TRBV6-5 with TRBJ2-7; no clear D. The CDR3 covers 15 residues. Trimming cost V 2 bases and J 2 bases, with 13 bases left between them. CDR1 is MNHEY, CDR2 SVGAGI, per germline. The CDR3 loop is CASSYTRGPAYEQYF. The DNA of the CDR3 is TGTGCCAGCAGTTACACTCGAGGCCCAGCCTACGAGCAGTACTTC.

The DNA for the CDR3 is TGCAGTGCTACCGGGACACTTATGGGCAAAAACATTCAGTACTTC. Translating gives CSATGTLMGKNIQYF. The chain links TRBV20-1 to TRBJ2-4; weak D call: TRBD1 (6 bases). Between the trimmed V and J ends, which lost 4 bases and 3 bases, there was a span of 16 bases. Germline V gene lookup returns CDR1 DFQATT and CDR2 SNEGSKA (reference sequence). The CDR3 covers 15 residues.

The rearrangement joins TRBV11-2 to TRBJ2-5; the match to TRBD1 covers 11 bases. This CDR3 contains 18 residues. CDR1 SGHAT and CDR2 FQNNGV come from the germline V gene. The V gene end was trimmed by 3 bases and the J gene end by 1 base; junction bases not matched to a gene: 10. The CDR3 spells CASSLGTGGGPFQETQYF. The CDR3, as DNA: TGTGCCAGCAGCTTGGGGACAGGGGGGGGTCCCTTCCAAGAGACCCAGTACTTC.

This chain joins TRBV29-1 and TRBJ1-2; no reliable D call. Germline V gives CDR1 SQVTM, CDR2 ANQGSEA. This CDR3 is 13 amino acids long. The V end was cut by 0 bases, the J end by 8 bases, with 13 bases between. The CDR3 DNA is TGCAGCGTTGAAGATCAAGGTTTAGGCGGCTACACCTTC. Its translation: CSVEDQGLGGYTF.